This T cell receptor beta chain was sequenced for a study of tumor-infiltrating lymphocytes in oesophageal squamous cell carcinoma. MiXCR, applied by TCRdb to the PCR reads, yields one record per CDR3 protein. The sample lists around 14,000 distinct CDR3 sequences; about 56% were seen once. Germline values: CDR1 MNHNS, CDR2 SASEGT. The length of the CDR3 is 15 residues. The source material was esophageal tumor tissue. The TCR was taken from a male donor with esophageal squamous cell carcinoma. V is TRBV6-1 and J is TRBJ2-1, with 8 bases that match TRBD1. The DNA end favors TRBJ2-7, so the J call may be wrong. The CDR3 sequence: CASRDRASTSYEQYF. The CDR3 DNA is TGTGCCAGCAGGGACAGGGCCTCCACCTCCTACGAGCAGTACTTC.